The clone carrying this T cell receptor beta chain appeared a few times. Germline values: CDR1 SNHLY, CDR2 FYNNEI. This CDR3 region has 13 residues. Trimming removed 6 bases at V and 8 bases at J, with 13 bases between. This sample is drawn from a study of T cell responses to AZD1222 COVID-19 vaccine. Generated by immunoSEQ multiplex PCR, the TCRdb table keeps only in-frame clones and is missing some. The sample includes 150,000 to 200,000 clones, 80% to 95% of them seen just once. The V gene is TRBV2, the J gene TRBJ1-4, with D possibly being TRBD1 (5 bases). The material sequenced was peripheral blood, taken on day 0 of AZD1222 vaccination. The receptor was isolated from an adult in good health. DNA of the CDR3: TGTGCCAGCAGCGTTACAGGAGACGAAAAACTGTTTTTT. Translated: CASSVTGDEKLFF.